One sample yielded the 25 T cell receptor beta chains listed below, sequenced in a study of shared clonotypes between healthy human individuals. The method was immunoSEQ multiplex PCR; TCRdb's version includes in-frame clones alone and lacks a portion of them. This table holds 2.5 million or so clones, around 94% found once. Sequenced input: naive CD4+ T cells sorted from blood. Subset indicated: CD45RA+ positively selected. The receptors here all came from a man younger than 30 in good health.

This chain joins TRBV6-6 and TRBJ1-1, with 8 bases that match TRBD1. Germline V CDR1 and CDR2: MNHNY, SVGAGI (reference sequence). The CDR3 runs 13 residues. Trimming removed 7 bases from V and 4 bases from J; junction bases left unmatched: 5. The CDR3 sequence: CASTQTGGTEAFF. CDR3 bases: TGTGCCAGCACTCAAACAGGGGGCACTGAAGCTTTCTTT.

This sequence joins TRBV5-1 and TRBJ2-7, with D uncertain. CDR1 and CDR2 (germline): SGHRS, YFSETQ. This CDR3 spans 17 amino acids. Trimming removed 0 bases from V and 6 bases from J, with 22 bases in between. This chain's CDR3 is CASSLGTLVPPTPEQYF. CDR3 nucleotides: TGCGCCAGCAGCTTGGGGACCCTAGTTCCTCCGACCCCCGAGCAGTACTTC.

DNA for the CDR3: TGTGCCAGCAGTGATGCCCCGGGACTAGCGGGGGCGCAGTCCAATGAGCAGTTCTTC. Translated: CASSDAPGLAGAQSNEQFF. The V call is TRBV6-4, the J call TRBJ2-1, with TRBD2 identical over 14 bases. V was clipped by 3 bases and J by 6 bases; unmatched bases: 13. Germline CDR1 and CDR2: MRHNA and SNTAGT. The length of the CDR3 is 19 residues.

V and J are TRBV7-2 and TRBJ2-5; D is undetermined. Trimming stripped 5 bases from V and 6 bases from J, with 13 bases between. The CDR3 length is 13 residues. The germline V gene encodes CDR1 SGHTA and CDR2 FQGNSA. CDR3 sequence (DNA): TGTGCCAGCAGCCTAGGATCCGCCCAGACCCAGTACTTC. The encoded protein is CASSLGSAQTQYF.

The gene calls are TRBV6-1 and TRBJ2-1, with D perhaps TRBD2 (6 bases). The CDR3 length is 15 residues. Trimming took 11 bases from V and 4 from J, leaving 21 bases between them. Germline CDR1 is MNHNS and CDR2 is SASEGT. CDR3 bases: TGTGCCCTGAGAGAAAGAGGGAGGCAGTACAATGAGCAGTTCTTC. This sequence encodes CALRERGRQYNEQFF.

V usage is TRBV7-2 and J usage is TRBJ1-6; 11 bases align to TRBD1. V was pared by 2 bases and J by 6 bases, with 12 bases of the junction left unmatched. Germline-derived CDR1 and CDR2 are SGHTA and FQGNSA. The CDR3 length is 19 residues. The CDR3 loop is CASSLLLVGQGASNSPLHF. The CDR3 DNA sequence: TGTGCCAGCAGCTTATTGCTGGTAGGACAGGGGGCGTCTAATTCACCCCTCCACTTT.

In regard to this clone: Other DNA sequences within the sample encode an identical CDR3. The CDR3 loop reads CASSLVAGVGEQYF. In DNA form, the CDR3 reads TGTGCCAGCAGCTTAGTTGCGGGAGTTGGCGAGCAGTACTTC. The chain uses TRBV7-2 and TRBJ2-7; 7 bases are a match to TRBD2. There are 14 residues in the CDR3. J was trimmed by 6 bases and V by 1 base; bases with no gene match: 6. Germline V CDR1 and CDR2: SGHTA, FQGNSA. The variable domain in full, with the rest retrieved from reference TRBV7-2 and TRBJ2-7, is GAGVSQSPSNKVTEKGKDVELRCDPISGHTALYWYRQSLGQGLEFLIYFQGNSAPDKSGLPSDRFSAERTGGSVSTLTIQRTQQEDSAVYLCASSLVAGVGEQYFGPGTRLTVT.

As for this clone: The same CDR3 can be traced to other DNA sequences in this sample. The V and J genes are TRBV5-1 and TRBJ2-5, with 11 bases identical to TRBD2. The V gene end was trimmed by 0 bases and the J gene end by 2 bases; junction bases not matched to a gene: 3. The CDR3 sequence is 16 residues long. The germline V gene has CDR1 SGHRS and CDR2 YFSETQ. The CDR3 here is CASSLALAGGQETQYF. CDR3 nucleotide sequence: TGCGCCAGCAGCTTGGCCTTAGCGGGAGGGCAAGAGACCCAGTACTTC.

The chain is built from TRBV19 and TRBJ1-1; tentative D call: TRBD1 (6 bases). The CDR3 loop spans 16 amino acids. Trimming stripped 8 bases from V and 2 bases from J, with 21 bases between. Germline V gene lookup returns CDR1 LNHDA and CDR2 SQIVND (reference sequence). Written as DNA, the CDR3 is TGTGCCAGTCAAAGAGGGCTCGGACAGATTAACACTGAAGCTTTCTTT. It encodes CASQRGLGQINTEAFF. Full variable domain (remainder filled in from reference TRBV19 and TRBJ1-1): DGGITQSPKYLFRKEGQNVTLSCEQNLNHDAMYWYRQDPGQGLRLIYYSQIVNDFQKGDIAEGYSVSREKKESFPLTVTSAQKNPTAFYLCASQRGLGQINTEAFFGQGTRLTVV.

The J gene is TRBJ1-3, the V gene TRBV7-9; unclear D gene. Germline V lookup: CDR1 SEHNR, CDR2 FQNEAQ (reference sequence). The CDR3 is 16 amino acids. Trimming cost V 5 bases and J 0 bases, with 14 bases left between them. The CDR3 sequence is CASSDYDGSSGNTIYF. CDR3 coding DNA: TGTGCCAGCAGCGATTACGACGGAAGCTCTGGAAACACCATATATTTT.

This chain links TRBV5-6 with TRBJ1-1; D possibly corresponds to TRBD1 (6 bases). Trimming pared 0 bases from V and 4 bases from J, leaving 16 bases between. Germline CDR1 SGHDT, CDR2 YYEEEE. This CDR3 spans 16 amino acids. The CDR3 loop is CASSLGGGLIPTEAFF. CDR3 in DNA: TGTGCCAGCAGCTTGGGAGGGGGACTCATCCCCACTGAAGCTTTCTTT.

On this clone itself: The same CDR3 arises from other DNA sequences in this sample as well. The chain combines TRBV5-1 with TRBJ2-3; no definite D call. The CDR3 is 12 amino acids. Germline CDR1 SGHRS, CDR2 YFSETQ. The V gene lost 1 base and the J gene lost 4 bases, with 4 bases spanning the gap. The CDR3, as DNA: TGCGCCAGCAGCTTGCGGGCAGATACGCAGTATTTT. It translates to CASSLRADTQYF.

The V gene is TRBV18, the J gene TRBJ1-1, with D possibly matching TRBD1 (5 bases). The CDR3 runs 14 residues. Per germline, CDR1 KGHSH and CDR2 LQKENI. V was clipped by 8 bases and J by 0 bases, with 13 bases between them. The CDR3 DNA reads TGTGCCAGCCACGAGGGGACTATGAACACTGAAGCTTTCTTT. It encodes CASHEGTMNTEAFF.

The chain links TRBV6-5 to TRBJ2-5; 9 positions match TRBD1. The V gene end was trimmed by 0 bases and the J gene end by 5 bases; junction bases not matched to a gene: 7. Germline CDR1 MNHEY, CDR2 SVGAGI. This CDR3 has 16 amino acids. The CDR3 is CASSYSTGGGVETQYF. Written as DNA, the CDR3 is TGTGCCAGCAGTTACTCCACAGGGGGCGGTGTCGAGACCCAGTACTTC.

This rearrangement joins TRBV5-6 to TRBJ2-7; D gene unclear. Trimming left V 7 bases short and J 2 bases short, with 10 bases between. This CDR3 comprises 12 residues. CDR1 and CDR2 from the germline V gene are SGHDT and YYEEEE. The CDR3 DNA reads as TGTGCCAGCCAAAGCGCTGCCTACGAGCAGTACTTC. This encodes CASQSAAYEQYF.

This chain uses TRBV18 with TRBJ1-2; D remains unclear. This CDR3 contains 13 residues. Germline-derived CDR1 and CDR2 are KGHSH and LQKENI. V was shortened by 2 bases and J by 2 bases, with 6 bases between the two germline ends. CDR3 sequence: CASSPEINYGYTF. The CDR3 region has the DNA TGTGCCAGCTCACCAGAGATCAACTATGGCTACACCTTC.

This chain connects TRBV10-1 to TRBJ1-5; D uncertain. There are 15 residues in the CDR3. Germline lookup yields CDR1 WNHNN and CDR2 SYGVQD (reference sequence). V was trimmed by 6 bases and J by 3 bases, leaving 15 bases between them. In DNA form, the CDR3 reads TGCGCCAGCAGCTCCGGTTCCGGCGCCAATCAGCCCCAGCATTTT. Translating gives CASSSGSGANQPQHF.

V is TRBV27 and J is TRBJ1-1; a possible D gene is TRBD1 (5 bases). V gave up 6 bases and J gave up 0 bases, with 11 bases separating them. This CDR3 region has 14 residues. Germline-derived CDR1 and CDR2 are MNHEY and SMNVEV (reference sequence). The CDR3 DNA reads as TGTGCCAGCAGCTATGACAGATTGAACACTGAAGCTTTCTTT. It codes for CASSYDRLNTEAFF.

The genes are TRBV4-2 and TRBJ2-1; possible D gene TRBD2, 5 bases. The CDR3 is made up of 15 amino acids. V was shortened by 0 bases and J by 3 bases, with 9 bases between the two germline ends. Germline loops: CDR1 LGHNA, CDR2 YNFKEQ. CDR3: CASSQEVDFYNEQFF. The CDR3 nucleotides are TGTGCCAGCAGCCAAGAGGTGGACTTCTACAATGAGCAGTTCTTC.

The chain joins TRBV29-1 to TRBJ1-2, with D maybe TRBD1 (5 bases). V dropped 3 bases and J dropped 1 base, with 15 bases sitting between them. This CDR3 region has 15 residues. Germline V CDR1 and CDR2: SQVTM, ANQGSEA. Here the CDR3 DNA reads TGCAGCGTTGATGGGGGAGGTGCCTTTAACTATGGCTACACCTTC. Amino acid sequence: CSVDGGGAFNYGYTF.

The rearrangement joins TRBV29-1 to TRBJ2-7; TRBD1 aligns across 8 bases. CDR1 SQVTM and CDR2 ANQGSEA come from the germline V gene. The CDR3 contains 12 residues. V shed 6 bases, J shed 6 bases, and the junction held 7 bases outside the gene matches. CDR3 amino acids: CSVKGQGGEQYF. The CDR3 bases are TGCAGCGTCAAAGGACAGGGAGGCGAGCAGTACTTC.

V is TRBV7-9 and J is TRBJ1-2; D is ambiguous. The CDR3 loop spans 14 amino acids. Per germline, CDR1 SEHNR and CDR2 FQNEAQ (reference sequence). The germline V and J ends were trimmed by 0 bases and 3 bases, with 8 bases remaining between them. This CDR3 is CASSLALEDYGYTF. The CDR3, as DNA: TGTGCCAGCAGCTTAGCGCTAGAAGACTATGGCTACACCTTC.

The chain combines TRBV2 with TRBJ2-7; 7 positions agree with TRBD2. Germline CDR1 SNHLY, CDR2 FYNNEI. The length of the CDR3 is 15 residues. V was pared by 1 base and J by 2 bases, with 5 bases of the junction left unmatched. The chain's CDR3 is CASSEGGSGAYEQYF. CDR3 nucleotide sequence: TGTGCCAGCAGTGAAGGCGGGAGTGGGGCCTACGAGCAGTACTTC.

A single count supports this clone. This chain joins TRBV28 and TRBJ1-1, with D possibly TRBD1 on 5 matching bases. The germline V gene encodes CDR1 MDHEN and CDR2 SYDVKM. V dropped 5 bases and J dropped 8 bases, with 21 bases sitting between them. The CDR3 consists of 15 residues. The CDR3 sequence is CASSPAGTPAREAFF. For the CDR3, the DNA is TGTGCCAGCAGTCCAGCCGGGACCCCCGCGCGGGAAGCTTTCTTT.

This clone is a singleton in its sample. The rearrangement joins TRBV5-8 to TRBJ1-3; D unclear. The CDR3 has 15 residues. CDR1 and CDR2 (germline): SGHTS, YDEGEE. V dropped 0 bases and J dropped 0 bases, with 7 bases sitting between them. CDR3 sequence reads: CASSLDSFSGNTIYF. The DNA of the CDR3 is TGTGCCAGCAGCTTGGACTCCTTCTCTGGAAACACCATATATTTT.